What follows are 16 T cell receptor beta chains derived from one specimen sequenced in a study of shared clonotypes between healthy human individuals. Libraries were prepared by immunoSEQ multiplex PCR; TCRdb keeps only in-frame clonotypes and omits some of them. Counted here are a few hundred thousand clones, around 77% occurring once; the ten biggest clones make up 9.5% to 15%. Sequences were obtained from PBMCs. These receptors all stem from a woman between 40 and 50 years old in good health. Some clones in this sample may be carry-over from other donors' samples.

This clone was recorded only once. V and J are TRBV9 and TRBJ2-7; 7 bases match TRBD2. Germline lookup yields CDR1 SGDLS and CDR2 YYNGEE. CDR3 length equals 15 residues. Trimming took 2 bases from V and 2 from J; bases not matched to a gene: 7. The CDR3 DNA is TGTGCCAGCAGCGTCCCTGGGGCGGGAGCCTACGAGCAGTACTTC. Amino acid sequence: CASSVPGAGAYEQYF.

The rearrangement uses TRBV4-1 and TRBJ1-5; the match to TRBD1 covers 10 bases. CDR3 size: 16 residues. The germline V gene has CDR1 MGHRA and CDR2 YSYEKL. V shed 2 bases, J shed 5 bases, and the junction held 6 bases outside the gene matches. The CDR3 is CASSQRDRGGYQPQHF. For the CDR3, the DNA is TGCGCCAGCAGCCAACGGGACAGGGGAGGGTATCAGCCCCAGCATTTT.

Remarks on this clone: The same CDR3 is also encoded by other DNA sequences in this sample. The V gene is TRBV18, the J gene TRBJ1-5; D unresolved. Trimming pared 3 bases from V and 1 base from J, leaving 4 bases between. The CDR3 runs to 13 residues. CDR1 is KGHSH, CDR2 LQKENI, per germline. The CDR3 nucleotides read TGTGCCAGCTCACCTGACAGCAATCAGCCCCAGCATTTT. This gives the protein CASSPDSNQPQHF. Looking up the rest from reference TRBV18 and TRBJ1-5 gives the full variable domain: NAGVMQNPRHLVRRRGQEARLRCSPMKGHSHVYWYRQLPEEGLKFMVYLQKENIIDESGMPKERFSAEFPKEGPSILRIQQVVRGDSAAYFCASSPDSNQPQHFGDGTRLSIL.

The chain has TRBV30 and TRBJ2-6, with D unclear. V was cut by 0 bases and J by 4 bases, with 10 bases left in between. Germline lookup yields CDR1 GTSNPN and CDR2 SVGIG (reference sequence). CDR3 length: 15 amino acids. CDR3 in amino acids: CAWSVNPRGANVLTF. The CDR3 region has the DNA TGTGCCTGGAGTGTAAACCCCCGAGGGGCCAACGTCCTGACTTTC.

A single count supports this clone. One base separates it from a far larger clone, so it is likely a read error. The CDR3 does not end in the conserved phenylalanine or tryptophan, so this is likely a read error. V gene TRBV5-4 combines with J gene TRBJ1-1, with D unclear. With 0 bases removed from V and 3 bases from J, the gap between germline ends came to 3 bases. Germline-derived CDR1 and CDR2 are SGHNT and YYREEE (reference sequence). CDR3 size: 12 residues. CDR3 amino acids: CASSLADTEAFL. CDR3 bases: TGTGCCAGCAGCTTGGCGGACACTGAAGCTTTCCTT.

The chain couples TRBV4-3 to TRBJ1-2; a weak D match, TRBD1 (5 bases). The V gene's germline CDR1 is LGHNA and CDR2 YSLEER. This CDR3 spans 14 amino acids. The germline V and J ends were trimmed by 0 bases and 7 bases, with 12 bases remaining between them. The CDR3: CASSQDGGVGGYTF. For the CDR3, the DNA is TGCGCCAGCAGCCAAGATGGGGGGGTAGGTGGCTACACCTTC.

The gene calls are TRBV5-6 and TRBJ2-5; possible D gene TRBD2, 6 bases. The length of the CDR3 is 14 residues. Germline V CDR1 and CDR2: SGHDT, YYEEEE. V lost 3 bases, J lost 4 bases, and 13 bases lay in between. The CDR3 nucleotides are TGTGCCAGCAGCTGGGTGGAGGGTCTAGAGACCCAGTACTTC. It yields the protein CASSWVEGLETQYF.

The CDR3 is CASRTQGASRNNEAFF. The CDR3 DNA reads as TGTGCCAGCAGAACTCAGGGGGCGAGCCGTAATAATGAAGCTTTCTTT. The rearrangement links TRBV6-6 to TRBJ1-1; 8 nucleotides agree with TRBD1. CDR3 length: 16 amino acids. The germline gives CDR1 MNHNY, CDR2 SVGAGI (reference sequence). After removal of 6 bases from V and 7 bases from J, the junction contained 16 bases not matched to a gene.

DNA for the CDR3: TGTGCCAGCAGTTCCAGGGAGCTATTTAGCTACGAGCAGTACTTC. This sequence encodes CASSSRELFSYEQYF. The J gene is TRBJ2-7, the V gene TRBV28; possibly TRBD1 or TRBD2 for D (5 bases each). CDR1 and CDR2 (germline): MDHEN, SYDVKM. Trimming cost V 4 bases and J 3 bases, with 16 bases left between them. There are 15 residues in the CDR3.

The chain uses TRBV6-5 and TRBJ2-7; a possible D gene is TRBD2 (6 bases). CDR3 length: 13 residues. Trimming took 6 bases from V and 3 from J, leaving 12 bases between them. CDR1 is MNHEY, CDR2 SVGAGI, per germline. This CDR3 is CASSRRASYEQYF. The CDR3 DNA sequence: TGTGCCAGCAGCAGGAGGGCGAGCTACGAGCAGTACTTC.

The chain employs TRBV20-1 and TRBJ2-7; either TRBD1 or TRBD2 may fit D (5 bases each). Trimming took off 5 bases at V and 7 bases at J, with 12 bases between the two ends. CDR3 length: 11 residues. Germline loops: CDR1 DFQATT, CDR2 SNEGSKA (reference sequence). Here the CDR3 DNA reads TGCAGTGCTGGGCGTGGGGGAGAGCAGTACTTC. The encoded protein is CSAGRGGEQYF.

This clone was detected many times. The rearrangement uses TRBV29-1 and TRBJ2-5; TRBD2 aligns across 7 bases. This CDR3 comprises 13 residues. From germline, CDR1 is SQVTM and CDR2 ANQGSEA. J lost 11 bases, V lost 4 bases, and 13 bases had no gene match. CDR3 in amino acids: CSVAGLKSGEQYF. The CDR3 DNA reads as TGCAGCGTTGCGGGGCTCAAAAGCGGGGAGCAGTACTTC.

This chain links TRBV6-1 with TRBJ2-1, with 7 positions matching TRBD2. The CDR3 contains 15 residues. CDR1 is MNHNS, CDR2 SASEGT, per germline. V gave up 6 bases and J gave up 4 bases; unmatched junction bases: 9. CDR3 sequence: CASSSSGNLYNEQFF. Here the CDR3 DNA reads TGTGCCAGCAGCTCCAGCGGGAACCTGTACAATGAGCAGTTCTTC.

The genes are TRBV4-1 and TRBJ2-7, with D maybe TRBD1 (7 bases). Trimming stripped 3 bases from V and 5 bases from J, with 17 bases between. This CDR3 spans 15 amino acids. In germline, CDR1 is MGHRA, CDR2 YSYEKL. This chain's CDR3 is CASSHLDREANEQYF. DNA for the CDR3: TGCGCCAGCAGCCATTTAGACAGGGAGGCCAACGAGCAGTACTTC.

The chain has TRBV25-1 and TRBJ2-7; D unclear. The length of the CDR3 is 13 residues. The germline CDR1 and CDR2 sequences are MGHDK and SYGVNS. V gave up 2 bases and J gave up 7 bases, with 12 bases separating them. CDR3 region: CASSEGPEWEQYF. The CDR3 nucleotides read TGTGCCAGCAGTGAAGGTCCCGAGTGGGAGCAGTACTTC.

J is TRBJ2-1 and V is TRBV4-2; D is unclear. Germline values: CDR1 LGHNA, CDR2 YNFKEQ. With 0 bases removed from V and 10 bases from J, the gap between germline ends came to 10 bases. The CDR3 covers 13 residues. The chain's CDR3 is CASSQDTVREQFF. CDR3 coding DNA: TGTGCCAGCAGCCAAGATACCGTAAGGGAGCAGTTCTTC.